The 6 T cell receptor beta chains presented below share a single source sample, sequenced in a study of blood T cell repertoires in COVID-19. Measured with immunoSEQ multiplex PCR; TCRdb has only the in-frame clones, and not every one. Of 200,000 to 250,000 clones listed, roughly 84% are singletons. Specimen: peripheral blood. These receptors all stem from a woman of 80 years or more with acute or convalescent COVID-19.

The chain recombines TRBV25-1 with TRBJ2-2, with 8 bases that match TRBD1. The V gene's germline CDR1 is MGHDK and CDR2 SYGVNS. The length of the CDR3 is 16 residues. The V gene end was trimmed by 3 bases and the J gene end by 1 base; junction bases not matched to a gene: 4. CDR3 loop: CASSDSGTGNTGELFF. CDR3 sequence (DNA): TGTGCCAGCAGTGATTCCGGGACAGGGAACACCGGGGAGCTGTTTTTT.

In nucleotides, the CDR3 is TGTGCCAGCAGCTTGGCCCTCGGGGGGGATACTGAAGCTTTCTTT. Translating gives CASSLALGGDTEAFF. The chain combines TRBV5-4 with TRBJ1-1; a weak D match, TRBD1 (5 bases). The CDR3 loop spans 15 amino acids. Germline CDR1 is SGHNT and CDR2 is YYREEE (reference sequence). V shed 0 bases and J shed 5 bases, with 14 bases lying between them.

The gene calls are TRBV19 and TRBJ2-2; D is perhaps TRBD1 (8 bases). Trimming removed 7 bases at V and 1 base at J, with 16 bases between. The CDR3 consists of 16 residues. Germline V gene lookup returns CDR1 LNHDA and CDR2 SQIVND (reference sequence). For the CDR3, the DNA is TGTGCCAGTAAATGGGGAGGGACAGGGAACACCGGGGAGCTGTTTTTT. Its translation is CASKWGGTGNTGELFF.

The genes are TRBV19 and TRBJ2-7, with TRBD1 matching over 9 bases. The length of the CDR3 is 15 residues. The junction had 10 bases not matched to a gene; V was cut back by 5 bases and J by 5 bases. From germline, CDR1 is LNHDA and CDR2 SQIVND (reference sequence). CDR3 loop: CASSRSRDRVNEQYF. Written as DNA, the CDR3 is TGTGCCAGTAGTCGCAGCCGGGACAGGGTAAACGAGCAGTACTTC.

The chain uses TRBV30 and TRBJ2-3; 8 bases align to TRBD1. CDR1 is GTSNPN and CDR2 is SVGIG in the germline V gene (reference sequence). The ends lost 4 bases at V and 3 bases at J; junction bases unmatched: 9. This CDR3 region has 15 residues. The CDR3 DNA reads as TGTGCCTGGACCGGAAGGACAGGGAAGACAGATACGCAGTATTTT. Translated: CAWTGRTGKTDTQYF. Full variable domain (missing parts from reference TRBV30 and TRBJ2-3): SQTIHQWPATLVQPVGSPLSLECTVEGTSNPNLYWYRQAAGRGLQLLFYSVGIGQISSEVPQNLSASRPQDRQFILSSKKLLLSDSGFYLCAWTGRTGKTDTQYFGPGTRLTVL.

This clone was recorded once. The rearrangement uses TRBV7-2 and TRBJ1-2; no clear D gene. The CDR3 runs 13 residues. Trimming shortened V by 1 base and J by 8 bases, and 11 bases separated the two germline ends. The V gene's germline CDR1 is SGHTA and CDR2 FQGNSA. Here the CDR3 DNA reads TGTGCCAGCAGCTTAGAGGCGGTCTTGGGCTACACCTTC. Translating it yields CASSLEAVLGYTF.